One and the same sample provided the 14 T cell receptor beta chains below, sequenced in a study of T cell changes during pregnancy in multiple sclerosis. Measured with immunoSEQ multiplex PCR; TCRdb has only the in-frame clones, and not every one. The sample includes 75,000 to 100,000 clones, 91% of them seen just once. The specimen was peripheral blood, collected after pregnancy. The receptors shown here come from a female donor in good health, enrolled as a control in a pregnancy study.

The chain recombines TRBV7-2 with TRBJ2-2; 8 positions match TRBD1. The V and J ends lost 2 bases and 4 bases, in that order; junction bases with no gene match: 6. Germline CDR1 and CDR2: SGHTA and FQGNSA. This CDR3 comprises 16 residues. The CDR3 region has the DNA TGTGCCAGCAGCTTAATGCAGGGGGCGAGCACCGGGGAGCTGTTTTTT. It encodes CASSLMQGASTGELFF.

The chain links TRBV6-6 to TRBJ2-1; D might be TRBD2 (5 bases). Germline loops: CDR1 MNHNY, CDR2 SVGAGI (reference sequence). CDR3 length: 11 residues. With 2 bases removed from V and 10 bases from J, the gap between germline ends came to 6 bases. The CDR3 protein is CASSYRGEQFF. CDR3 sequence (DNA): TGTGCCAGCAGTTACAGAGGGGAGCAGTTCTTC.

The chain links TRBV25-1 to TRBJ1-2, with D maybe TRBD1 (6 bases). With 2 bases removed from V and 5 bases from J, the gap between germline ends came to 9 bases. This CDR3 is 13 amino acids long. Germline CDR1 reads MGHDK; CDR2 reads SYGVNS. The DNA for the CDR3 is TGTGCCAGCAGTGAAGGGGGCAGTTATGGCTACACCTTC. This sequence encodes CASSEGGSYGYTF.

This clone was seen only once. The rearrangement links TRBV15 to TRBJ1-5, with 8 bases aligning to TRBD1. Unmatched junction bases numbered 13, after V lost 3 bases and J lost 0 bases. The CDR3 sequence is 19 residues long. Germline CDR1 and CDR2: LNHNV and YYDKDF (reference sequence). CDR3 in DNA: TGTGCCACCAGCAGCATGACAGGGGTCCTTTTCGATAGCAATCAGCCCCAGCATTTT. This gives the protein CATSSMTGVLFDSNQPQHF.

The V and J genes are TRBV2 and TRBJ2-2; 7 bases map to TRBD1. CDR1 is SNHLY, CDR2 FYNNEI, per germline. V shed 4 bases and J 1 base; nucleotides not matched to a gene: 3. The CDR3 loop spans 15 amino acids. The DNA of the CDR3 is TGTGCCAGCAGTGCTACAGGGGTGAACACCGGGGAGCTGTTTTTT. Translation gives CASSATGVNTGELFF. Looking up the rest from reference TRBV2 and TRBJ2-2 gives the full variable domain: EPEVTQTPSHQVTQMGQEVILRCVPISNHLYFYWYRQILGQKVEFLVSFYNNEISEKSEIFDDQFSVERPDGSNFTLKIRSTKLEDSAMYFCASSATGVNTGELFFGEGSRLTVL.

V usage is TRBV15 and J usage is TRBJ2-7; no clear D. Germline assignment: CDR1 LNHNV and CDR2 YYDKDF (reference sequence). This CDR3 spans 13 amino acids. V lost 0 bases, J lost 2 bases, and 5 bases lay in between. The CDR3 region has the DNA TGTGCCACCAGCAGAGATGAGGCCTACGAGCAGTACTTC. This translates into CATSRDEAYEQYF.

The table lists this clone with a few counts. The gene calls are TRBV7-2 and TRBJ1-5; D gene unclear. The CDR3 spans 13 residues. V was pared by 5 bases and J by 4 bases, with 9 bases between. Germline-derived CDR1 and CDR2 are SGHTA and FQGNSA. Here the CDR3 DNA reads TGTGCCAGCAGCAATGGGAGGAATCAGCCCCAGCATTTT. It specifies CASSNGRNQPQHF. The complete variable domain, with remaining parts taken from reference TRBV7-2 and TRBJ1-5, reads GAGVSQSPSNKVTEKGKDVELRCDPISGHTALYWYRQSLGQGLEFLIYFQGNSAPDKSGLPSDRFSAERTGGSVSTLTIQRTQQEDSAVYLCASSNGRNQPQHFGDGTRLSIL.

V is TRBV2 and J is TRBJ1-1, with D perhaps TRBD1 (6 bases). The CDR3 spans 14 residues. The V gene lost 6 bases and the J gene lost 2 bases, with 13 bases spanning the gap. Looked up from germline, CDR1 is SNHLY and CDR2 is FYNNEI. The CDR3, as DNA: TGTGCCAGCAGAAGGACAGTATTTAACACTGAAGCTTTCTTT. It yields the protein CASRRTVFNTEAFF.

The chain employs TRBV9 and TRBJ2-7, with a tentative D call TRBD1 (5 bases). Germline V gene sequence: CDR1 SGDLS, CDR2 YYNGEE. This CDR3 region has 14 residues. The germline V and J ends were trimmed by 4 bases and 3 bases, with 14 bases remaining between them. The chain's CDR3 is CASSRLDTVYEQYF. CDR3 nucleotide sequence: TGTGCCAGCAGCCGTTTGGACACCGTCTACGAGCAGTACTTC.

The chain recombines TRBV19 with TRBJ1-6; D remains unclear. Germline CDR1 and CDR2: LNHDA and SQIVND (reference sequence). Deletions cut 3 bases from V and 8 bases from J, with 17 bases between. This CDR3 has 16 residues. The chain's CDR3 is CASSIKVTGGYSPLHF. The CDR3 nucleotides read TGTGCCAGTAGTATTAAGGTGACGGGAGGGTATTCACCCCTCCACTTT.

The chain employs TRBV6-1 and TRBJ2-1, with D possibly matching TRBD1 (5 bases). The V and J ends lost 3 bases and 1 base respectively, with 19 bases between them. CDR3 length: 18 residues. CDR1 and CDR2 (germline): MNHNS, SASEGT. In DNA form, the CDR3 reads TGTGCCAGCAGTGACAGGGCTTCCTATGGGTTTTCCTACAATGAGCAGTTCTTC. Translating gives CASSDRASYGFSYNEQFF.

In nucleotides, the CDR3 is TGTGCCAGCAGCCCTGGGGGGGTTTCAGGGGGCCTTGGCTACACCTTC. It specifies CASSPGGVSGGLGYTF. V usage is TRBV5-6 and J usage is TRBJ1-2, with 8 bases identical to TRBD1. The J segment lost 7 bases and the V segment lost 4 bases, leaving 15 bases of the junction unmatched. Germline-derived CDR1 and CDR2 are SGHDT and YYEEEE. The CDR3 sequence is 16 residues long.

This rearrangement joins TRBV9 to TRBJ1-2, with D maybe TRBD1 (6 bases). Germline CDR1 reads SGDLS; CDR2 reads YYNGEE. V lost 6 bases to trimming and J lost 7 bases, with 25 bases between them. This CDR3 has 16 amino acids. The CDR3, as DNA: TGTGCCAGCACCCTGAGGACTGGGCAGGGGTCTATTGGCTACACCTTC. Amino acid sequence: CASTLRTGQGSIGYTF.

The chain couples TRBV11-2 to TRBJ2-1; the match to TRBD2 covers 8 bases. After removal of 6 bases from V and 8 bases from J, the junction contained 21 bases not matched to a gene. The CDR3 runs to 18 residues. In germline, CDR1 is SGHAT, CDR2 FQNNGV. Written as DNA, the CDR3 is TGTGCCAGCAGACCCATAGCGGGGACTTCGCCTTATTTCCATGAGCAGTTCTTC. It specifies CASRPIAGTSPYFHEQFF.